Below are 7 T cell receptor beta chains sequenced from a single sample in a study of CD8 T cells in Susac syndrome. RNA, at about 0.45 to 1 ug, was reverse transcribed with random hexamers. TCRdb redid the calling of the immunoSEQ multiplex PCR reads with MiXCR, one entry per CDR3 protein. Here the sample spans around 130,000 distinct CDR3 sequences, around nine tenths being singletons. The sequenced material came from CD8+ T cells from PBMCs. These receptors were taken from a human donor with multiple sclerosis.

The chain employs TRBV29-1 and TRBJ2-7; D might be TRBD1 (6 bases). CDR1 is SQVTM, CDR2 ANQGSEA, per germline. This CDR3 comprises 12 residues. The V gene lost 7 bases and the J gene lost 8 bases, with 18 bases spanning the gap. In nucleotides, the CDR3 is TGCAGCGCCTGGACAGCCGACACGAAGCAGTACTTC. It yields the protein CSAWTADTKQYF.

V gene TRBV13 combines with J gene TRBJ2-1, with 9 bases lining up with TRBD2. The CDR3 runs 16 residues. With V trimmed by 5 bases and J by 9 bases, 14 bases remained unmatched. Germline lookup yields CDR1 PRHDT and CDR2 FYEKMQ (reference sequence). The chain's CDR3 is CASSLNLAGLRGEQFF. CDR3 nucleotides: TGTGCCAGCAGCCTCAACCTAGCGGGGCTGAGGGGTGAGCAGTTCTTC.

The rearrangement joins TRBV12-5 to TRBJ1-1, with 7 bases matching TRBD1. The CDR3 extends over 12 amino acids. Germline trimming cut 1 base from V and 7 bases from J; bases unmatched to any gene: 0. Germline CDR1 reads LGHNT; CDR2 reads FRNRAP. CDR3 region: CASGLGDSEAFF. The DNA for the CDR3 is TGTGCTAGTGGTTTGGGGGACAGTGAAGCTTTCTTT.

V is TRBV5-1 and J is TRBJ2-2; 9 positions agree with TRBD2. CDR1 is SGHRS and CDR2 is YFSETQ in the germline V gene. V was pared by 4 bases and J by 6 bases, with 7 bases of the junction left unmatched. The CDR3 consists of 15 residues. CDR3 sequence reads: CASSIAGLAAGELFF. The CDR3 region has the DNA TGCGCCAGCAGCATAGCGGGACTAGCTGCCGGGGAGCTGTTTTTT. Supplemented by reference TRBV5-1 and TRBJ2-2, the full variable domain reads KAGVTQTPRYLIKTRGQQVTLSCSPISGHRSVSWYQQTPGQGLQFLFEYFSETQRNKGNFPGRFSGRQFSNSRSEMNVSTLELGDSALYLCASSIAGLAAGELFFGEGSRLTVL.

The V call is TRBV11-2, the J call TRBJ2-7, with 7 bases fitting TRBD1. V shed 6 bases and J 4 bases; nucleotides not matched to a gene: 9. CDR3 size: 14 residues. Germline CDR1 and CDR2: SGHAT and FQNNGV. In nucleotides, the CDR3 is TGTGCCAGCAGTTACGGGACAGAACTATACGAGCAGTACTTC. It yields the protein CASSYGTELYEQYF.

This rearrangement joins TRBV5-4 to TRBJ2-3; perhaps TRBD2 as D (5 bases). Trimming removed 4 bases from V and 1 base from J, with 10 bases in between. This CDR3 comprises 14 residues. CDR1 and CDR2 (germline): SGHNT, YYREEE (reference sequence). CDR3 nucleotides: TGTGCCAGCAGCACCCCACTAGGCACAGATACGCAGTATTTT. This sequence encodes CASSTPLGTDTQYF.

This chain joins TRBV15 and TRBJ2-2; possibly TRBD1 for D (6 bases). The germline CDR1 and CDR2 sequences are LNHNV and YYDKDF (reference sequence). V lost 8 bases and J lost 1, with 14 bases in between. The CDR3 contains 15 residues. CDR3 nucleotides: TGTGCCACCCGCTTAGACAGGTTGAACACCGGGGAGCTGTTTTTT. Protein sequence: CATRLDRLNTGELFF.